One and the same sample provided the 24 T cell receptor beta chains below, sequenced in a study of response to subunit inactivated influenza vaccine. Each CDR3 protein is one row after TCRdb ran MiXCR on the RT-PCR reads. This table has roughly 670,000 distinct CDR3 sequences, about 15% appearing once. The sequencing used PBMCs from blood, collected 14 to 15 days before vaccination. The receptors come from a man aged 45-65 years who received an inactivated influenza vaccine.

J is TRBJ2-1 and V is TRBV4-3; D gene ambiguous. CDR3 size: 16 residues. Germline CDR1 LGHNA, CDR2 YSLEER. V was shortened by 0 bases and J by 2 bases, with 11 bases between the two germline ends. The CDR3 DNA reads as TGCGCCAGCAGCCAAGAAACCGCGTTCACCTACAATGAGCAGTTCTTC. Its translation is CASSQETAFTYNEQFF.

Here the CDR3 reads CASSETDLTLHF. The CDR3 DNA reads as TGTGCCAGCAGTGAGACCGATCTCACCCTCCACTTT. V gene TRBV28 combines with J gene TRBJ1-6; D is ambiguous. Trimming removed 5 bases from V and 14 bases from J, with 13 bases in between. Germline V gene lookup returns CDR1 MDHEN and CDR2 SYDVKM. This CDR3 has 12 amino acids. Together with reference TRBV28 and TRBJ1-6, the CDR3 gives the full variable domain: DVKVTQSSRYLVKRTGEKVFLECVQDMDHENMFWYRQDPGLGLRLIYFSYDVKMKEKGDIPEGYSVSREKKERFSLILESASTNQTSMYLCASSETDLTLHFGNGTRLTVT.

This clonotype was observed a handful of times. This sequence joins TRBV28 and TRBJ2-6; D unresolved. The V gene lost 10 bases and the J gene lost 7 bases, with 5 bases spanning the gap. CDR1 is MDHEN, CDR2 SYDVKM, per germline. The CDR3 is made up of 10 amino acids. In DNA, the CDR3 is TGTGCCATCGGCGCCAACGTCCTGACTTTC. It yields the protein CAIGANVLTF.

This sequence joins TRBV6-5 and TRBJ2-1; TRBD1 agrees at 12 bases. Per the germline V gene, CDR1 is MNHEY and CDR2 is SVGAGI. The CDR3 length is 16 residues. Trimming removed 4 bases from V and 7 bases from J; junction bases left unmatched: 8. CDR3 protein: CASSSAGTGGRNEQFF. DNA for the CDR3: TGTGCCAGCAGTTCAGCCGGGACAGGGGGCCGTAATGAGCAGTTCTTC.

This clonotype was seen a handful of times. The V and J genes are TRBV29-1 and TRBJ2-1, with 12 bases matching TRBD1. Trimming removed 7 bases from V and 12 bases from J; junction bases left unmatched: 4. CDR1 and CDR2 from the germline V gene are SQVTM and ANQGSEA. This CDR3 has 11 residues. In DNA, the CDR3 is TGCAGCGCGGGACAGGGGGCTTGGCAGTTCTTC. Its protein is CSAGQGAWQFF.

This chain uses TRBV5-1 with TRBJ1-2; 7 bases map to TRBD1. The ends lost 1 base at V and 0 bases at J; junction bases unmatched: 6. Germline CDR1 SGHRS, CDR2 YFSETQ. This CDR3 comprises 16 residues. The DNA of the CDR3 is TGCGCCAGCAGCTTGACAGGGGCCGCAGCTAACTATGGCTACACCTTC. Amino acids: CASSLTGAAANYGYTF. Looking up the rest from reference TRBV5-1 and TRBJ1-2 gives the full variable domain: KAGVTQTPRYLIKTRGQQVTLSCSPISGHRSVSWYQQTPGQGLQFLFEYFSETQRNKGNFPGRFSGRQFSNSRSEMNVSTLELGDSALYLCASSLTGAAANYGYTFGSGTRLTVV.

This clonotype was seen many times. V gene TRBV2 combines with J gene TRBJ2-3; 11 positions agree with TRBD2. Trimming at V came to 7 bases and at J to 5 bases, leaving 2 bases not matched to a gene. This CDR3 contains 13 residues. The V gene's germline CDR1 is SNHLY and CDR2 FYNNEI. CDR3: CASKGLAGDTQYF. CDR3 bases: TGTGCCAGCAAAGGACTAGCGGGAGATACGCAGTATTTT.

The sample holds a few counts of this clonotype. The V and J genes are TRBV5-1 and TRBJ2-7, with D unclear. V gave up 3 bases and J gave up 2 bases, with 9 bases separating them. CDR1 is SGHRS, CDR2 YFSETQ, per germline. CDR3 length: 13 amino acids. The CDR3 sequence is CASSSQPTYEQYF. The CDR3 DNA reads as TGCGCCAGCAGCTCCCAGCCGACCTACGAGCAGTACTTC.

The CDR3 DNA reads TGTGCCAGCTCAAATGGACAGGGGGCCTACAATGAGCAGTTCTTC. This translates into CASSNGQGAYNEQFF. The rearrangement uses TRBV18 and TRBJ2-1; 10 nucleotides match TRBD1. CDR3 length: 15 residues. Germline values: CDR1 KGHSH, CDR2 LQKENI. V lost 5 bases to trimming and J lost 2 bases; unmatched junction nucleotides: 3.

The chain uses TRBV4-3 and TRBJ2-1; no definite D call. This CDR3 is 16 amino acids long. CDR1 and CDR2 from the germline V gene are LGHNA and YSLEER. V gave up 0 bases and J gave up 4 bases, with 13 bases separating them. CDR3 sequence (DNA): TGCGCCAGCAGCCAAGAGCCGCTAGGGAATTACAATGAGCAGTTCTTC. Its protein is CASSQEPLGNYNEQFF.

The V and J genes are TRBV20-1 and TRBJ2-5, with 8 bases identical to TRBD2. The germline V gene has CDR1 DFQATT and CDR2 SNEGSKA (reference sequence). The CDR3 runs to 16 residues. J was trimmed by 2 bases and V by 1 base; bases with no gene match: 9. The CDR3 here is CSARGWVAGIQETQYF. CDR3 DNA: TGCAGTGCTAGAGGATGGGTAGCGGGAATTCAAGAGACCCAGTACTTC.

The rearrangement uses TRBV6-1 and TRBJ2-7, with D tentatively TRBD1 or TRBD2 (6 bases each). In germline, CDR1 is MNHNS, CDR2 SASEGT. The CDR3 is 14 amino acids. V was clipped by 5 bases and J by 5 bases, with 16 bases between them. CDR3 sequence (DNA): TGTGCCAGCAGTCCAGACTGGGGGGCCAACGAGCAGTACTTC. Its protein product is CASSPDWGANEQYF.

J is TRBJ2-1 and V is TRBV12-3 or TRBV12-4, with D perhaps being TRBD1 or TRBD2 (5 bases each). This CDR3 is built from 14 residues. Trimming stripped 7 bases from V and 1 base from J, with 11 bases between. The CDR3, as DNA: TGTGCCAGCACCCGGGACGGATCCTACAATGAGCAGTTCTTC. Translated, it gives CASTRDGSYNEQFF.

This clonotype was recorded a few times. The V and J genes are TRBV29-1 and TRBJ1-5, with D unresolved. V lost 1 base, J lost 4 bases, and 8 bases lay in between. There are 13 residues in the CDR3. Germline-derived CDR1 and CDR2 are SQVTM and ANQGSEA. The CDR3 spells CSVEVGRNQPQHF. For the CDR3, the DNA is TGCAGCGTTGAAGTGGGGAGGAATCAGCCCCAGCATTTT. Filled out from reference TRBV29-1 and TRBJ1-5, the complete variable domain reads SAVISQKPSRDICQRGTSLTIQCQVDSQVTMMFWYRQQPGQSLTLIATANQGSEATYESGFVIDKFPISRPNLTFSTLTVSNMSPEDSSIYLCSVEVGRNQPQHFGDGTRLSIL.

This clonotype was seen more than once but under ten times. The V gene is TRBV12-3 or TRBV12-4, the J gene TRBJ1-3; D uncertain. The CDR3 is 16 residues long. The V end was cut by 0 bases, the J end by 1 base, with 10 bases between. CDR3 DNA sequence: TGTGCCAGCAGTTTAGCGCGGAGGTTTTCTGGAAACACCATATATTTT. Residues: CASSLARRFSGNTIYF.

The chain carries TRBV2 and TRBJ2-5; 13 nucleotides align to TRBD2. The CDR3 runs to 15 residues. Germline CDR1 SNHLY, CDR2 FYNNEI. The ends lost 4 bases at V and 4 bases at J; junction bases unmatched: 3. In DNA, the CDR3 is TGTGCCAGCAGTGGGGGACTAGCGGGGAGAGAGACCCAGTACTTC. It translates to CASSGGLAGRETQYF.

This chain uses TRBV5-5 with TRBJ1-1, with D unclear. Germline CDR1 SGHKS, CDR2 YYEKEE (reference sequence). The CDR3 spans 11 residues. V lost 0 bases, J lost 12 bases, and 9 bases lay in between. The CDR3 loop is CASSLDGLPFF. The CDR3 DNA reads TGTGCCAGCAGCTTGGACGGTCTACCTTTCTTT.

This clonotype has just a few counts. The chain recombines TRBV20-1 with TRBJ2-5, with D tentatively TRBD2 (5 bases). The CDR3 covers 16 residues. The V end was cut by 0 bases, the J end by 0 bases, with 14 bases between. In germline, CDR1 is DFQATT, CDR2 SNEGSKA (reference sequence). The CDR3 bases are TGCAGTGCTAGAGATTTGCGGGCAGACAACCAAGAGACCCAGTACTTC. It translates to CSARDLRADNQETQYF.

V gene TRBV19 combines with J gene TRBJ2-1; D may be TRBD1 (5 bases). V gave up 3 bases and J gave up 10 bases, with 19 bases separating them. CDR3 size: 15 residues. In germline, CDR1 is LNHDA, CDR2 SQIVND (reference sequence). DNA of the CDR3: TGTGCCAGTAGTATTATGCAGGGCCCCAATAGGGAGCAGTTCTTC. Amino acids: CASSIMQGPNREQFF.

The table lists this clonotype with a few counts. The genes are TRBV19 and TRBJ1-4; TRBD1 is a possible D gene (6 bases). Looked up from germline, CDR1 is LNHDA and CDR2 is SQIVND (reference sequence). This CDR3 is 13 amino acids long. V was cut by 8 bases and J by 7 bases, with 14 bases left in between. The CDR3 loop reads CASCRGRAEKLFF. CDR3 bases: TGTGCCAGTTGCAGGGGCCGCGCTGAAAAACTGTTTTTT. Full variable domain (missing parts from reference TRBV19 and TRBJ1-4): DGGITQSPKYLFRKEGQNVTLSCEQNLNHDAMYWYRQDPGQGLRLIYYSQIVNDFQKGDIAEGYSVSREKKESFPLTVTSAQKNPTAFYLCASCRGRAEKLFFGSGTQLSVL.

The chain recombines TRBV13 with TRBJ1-2; D is unclear. Between the trimmed V and J ends, which lost 5 bases and 3 bases, there was a span of 13 bases. This CDR3 has 14 residues. CDR1 is PRHDT and CDR2 is FYEKMQ in the germline V gene (reference sequence). CDR3 loop: CASSPNRRDYGYTF. CDR3 DNA: TGTGCCAGCAGCCCAAATCGGAGGGACTATGGCTACACCTTC.

The chain couples TRBV7-6 to TRBJ2-1; D remains unclear. CDR3 length: 16 amino acids. The V end lost 1 base, the J end lost 1 base, and 11 bases lay between the germline ends. Per the germline V gene, CDR1 is SGHVS and CDR2 is FNYEAQ. CDR3 sequence reads: CASSLVLVSSYNEQFF. CDR3 bases: TGTGCCAGCAGCTTAGTTCTAGTAAGTTCCTACAATGAGCAGTTCTTC.

This clonotype has ten or more counts. The chain links TRBV5-1 to TRBJ1-6; no reliable D call. Deletions cut 0 bases from V and 0 bases from J, with 4 bases between. From germline, CDR1 is SGHRS and CDR2 YFSETQ. The CDR3 runs to 15 residues. CDR3 protein: CASSLEGSYNSPLHF. The DNA of the CDR3 is TGCGCCAGCAGCTTGGAGGGCTCCTATAATTCACCCCTCCACTTT.

The sample holds a few counts of this clonotype. The chain joins TRBV3-1 to TRBJ2-1; 7 bases agree with TRBD2. The CDR3 length is 11 residues. Per germline, CDR1 LGHDT and CDR2 YNNKEL (reference sequence). Trimming removed 1 base from V and 14 bases from J; junction bases left unmatched: 2. The CDR3 loop is CASSQGTRKFF. CDR3 in DNA: TGTGCCAGCAGCCAAGGGACTAGAAAGTTCTTC.